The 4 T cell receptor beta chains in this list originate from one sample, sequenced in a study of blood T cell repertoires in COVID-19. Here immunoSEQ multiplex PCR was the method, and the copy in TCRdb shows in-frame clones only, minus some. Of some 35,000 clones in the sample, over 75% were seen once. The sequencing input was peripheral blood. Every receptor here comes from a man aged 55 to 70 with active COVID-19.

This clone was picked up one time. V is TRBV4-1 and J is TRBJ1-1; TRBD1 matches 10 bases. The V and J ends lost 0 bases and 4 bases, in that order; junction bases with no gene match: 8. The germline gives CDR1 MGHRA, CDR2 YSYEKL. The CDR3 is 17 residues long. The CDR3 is CASSQEGQGRGGTEAFF. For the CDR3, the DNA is TGCGCCAGCAGCCAAGAGGGACAGGGGCGGGGGGGCACTGAAGCTTTCTTT.

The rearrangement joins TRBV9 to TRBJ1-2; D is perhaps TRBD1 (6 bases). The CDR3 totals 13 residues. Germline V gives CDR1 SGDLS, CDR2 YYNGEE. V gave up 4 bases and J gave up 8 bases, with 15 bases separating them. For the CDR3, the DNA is TGTGCCAGCAGCCCTCGAAAAACAGGGGGCTACACCTTC. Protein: CASSPRKTGGYTF.

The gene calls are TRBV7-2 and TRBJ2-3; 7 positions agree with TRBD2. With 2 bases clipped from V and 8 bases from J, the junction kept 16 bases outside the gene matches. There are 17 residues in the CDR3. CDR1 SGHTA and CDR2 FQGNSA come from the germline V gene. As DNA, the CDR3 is TGTGCCAGCAGCTTATTAACGCTAGCGGTTGGGACGGGTACGCAGTATTTT. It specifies CASSLLTLAVGTGTQYF.

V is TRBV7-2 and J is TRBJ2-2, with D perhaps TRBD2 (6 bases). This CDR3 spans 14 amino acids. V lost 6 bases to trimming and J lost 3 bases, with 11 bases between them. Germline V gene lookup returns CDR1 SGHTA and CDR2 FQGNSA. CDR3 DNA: TGTGCCAGCAGGGGGGGACTTTACACCGGGGAGCTGTTTTTT. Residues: CASRGGLYTGELFF.